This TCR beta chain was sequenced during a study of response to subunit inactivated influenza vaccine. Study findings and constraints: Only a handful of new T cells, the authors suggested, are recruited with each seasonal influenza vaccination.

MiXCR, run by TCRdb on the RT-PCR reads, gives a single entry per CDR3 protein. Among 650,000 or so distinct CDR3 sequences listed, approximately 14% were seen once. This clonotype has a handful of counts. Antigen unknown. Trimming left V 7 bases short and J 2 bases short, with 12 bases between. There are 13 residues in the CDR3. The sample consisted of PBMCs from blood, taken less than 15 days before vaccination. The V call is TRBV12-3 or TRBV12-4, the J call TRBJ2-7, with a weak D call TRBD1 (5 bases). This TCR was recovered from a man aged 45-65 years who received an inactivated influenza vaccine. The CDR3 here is CASNLDTAYEQYF. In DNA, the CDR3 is TGTGCCAGCAACCTGGACACAGCCTACGAGCAGTACTTC.